The following is a T cell receptor (beta chain) sequence with its context. Its target is not known. This CDR3 contains 10 residues. CDR1 is MDHEN and CDR2 is SYDVKM in the germline V gene. Assay: immunoSEQ multiplex PCR; the TCRdb copy retains only in-frame clones and omits some. The table has about 150,000 clones, about 89% seen once. The data belong to a study of T cell responses to AZD1222 COVID-19 vaccine. Study-wide results and caveats: In all cases, repertoires were sampled only after the peak T cell response.

The sample in question was peripheral blood, obtained 28 days after the second AZD1222 dose. The sequence derives from an adult who received the AZD1222 COVID-19 vaccine. J is TRBJ1-3 and V is TRBV28; D ambiguous. DNA for the CDR3: TGTTTGGTCGCTGGAAACACCATATATTTT. Its translation: CLVAGNTIYF.